This T cell receptor beta chain was identified during a study of OX40 agonist ivuxolimab in advanced cancers. At the level of the study: The eligibility criteria allowed prior anti-PD-1, anti-PD-L1 or anti-CTLA-4 therapy, and around 40% had some. Partial responses were achieved by three patients, one with hepatocellular carcinoma and two with cutaneous melanoma.

CDR1 and CDR2 (germline): MNHNY, SVGAGI (reference sequence). V was clipped by 4 bases and J by 7 bases, with 8 bases between them. This CDR3 region has 12 residues. The repertoire was sequenced with immunoSEQ multiplex PCR; TCRdb's copy has only in-frame clones and lacks some. The sample has 16,000 or so clones; about four fifths are singletons. Points on this clone: What it recognizes is unknown.

Points from the study as a whole: What antigens the expanded peripheral T cells recognized was never established. Researchers report that CD8+ T cells had, on average, more expanded clones than CD4+.

The sequenced sample was CD4+ or CD8+ T cells sorted from blood, obtained in a trial of the OX40 agonist ivuxolimab. The TCR comes from an adult with an advanced solid tumor such as melanoma, head and neck, liver or kidney cancer. The rearrangement joins TRBV6-6 to TRBJ2-1; D is ambiguous. CDR3 bases: TGTGCCAGCAGTTCCCTCGTTAATGAGCAGTTCTTC. This gives the protein CASSSLVNEQFF.